The source of this T cell receptor (beta chain) is a study of identical twins. V was cut by 3 bases and J by 4 bases, with 8 bases left in between. CDR3 length equals 13 residues. TCRdb reprocessed the 5' RACE reads via MiXCR and lists one record per CDR3 protein. The data show approximately 550,000 distinct CDR3 sequences, with 20% to 25% seen just once and about 0.5% held by the top ten. The sample was also linked to a second study, of yellow fever vaccine responses in identical twins.

Sequences were obtained from CD4+ T cells sorted from blood. V usage is TRBV12-3 or TRBV12-4 and J usage is TRBJ2-3; unclear D gene. This TCR was recovered from a woman aged 18-29 years in good health. CDR3 coding DNA: TGTGCCAGCAGTTTTTTCCGTGCAGATACGCAGTATTTT. Residues: CASSFFRADTQYF.